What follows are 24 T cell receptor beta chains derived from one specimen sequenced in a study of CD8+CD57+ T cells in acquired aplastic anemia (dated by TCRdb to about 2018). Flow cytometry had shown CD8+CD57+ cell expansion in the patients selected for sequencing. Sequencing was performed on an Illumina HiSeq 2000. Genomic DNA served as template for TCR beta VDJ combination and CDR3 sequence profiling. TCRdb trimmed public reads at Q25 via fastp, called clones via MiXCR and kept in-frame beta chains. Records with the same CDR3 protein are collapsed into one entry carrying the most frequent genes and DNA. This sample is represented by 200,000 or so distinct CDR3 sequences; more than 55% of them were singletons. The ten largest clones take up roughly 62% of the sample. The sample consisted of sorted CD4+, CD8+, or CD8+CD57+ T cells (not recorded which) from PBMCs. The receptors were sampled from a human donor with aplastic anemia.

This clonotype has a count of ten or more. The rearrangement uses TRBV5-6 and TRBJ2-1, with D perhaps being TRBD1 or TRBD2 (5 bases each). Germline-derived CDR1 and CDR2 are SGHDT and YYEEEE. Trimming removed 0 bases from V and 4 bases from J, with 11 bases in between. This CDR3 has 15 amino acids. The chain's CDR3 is CASSLGGTLYNEQFF. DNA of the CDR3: TGTGCCAGCAGCTTGGGGGGGACCCTATACAATGAGCAGTTCTTC.

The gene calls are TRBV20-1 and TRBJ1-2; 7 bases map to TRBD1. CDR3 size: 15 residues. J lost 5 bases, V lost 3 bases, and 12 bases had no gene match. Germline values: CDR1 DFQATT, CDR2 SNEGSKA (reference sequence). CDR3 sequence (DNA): TGCAGTGCTAGCACCGACAGGGTGCGCGGTTATGGCTACACCTTC. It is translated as CSASTDRVRGYGYTF.

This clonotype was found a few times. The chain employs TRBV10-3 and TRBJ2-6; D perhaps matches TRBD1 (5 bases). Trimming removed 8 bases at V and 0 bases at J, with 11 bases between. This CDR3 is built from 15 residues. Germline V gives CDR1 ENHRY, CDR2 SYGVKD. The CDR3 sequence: CAISTEPSGANVLTF. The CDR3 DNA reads TGTGCCATCTCGACAGAGCCCTCTGGGGCCAACGTCCTGACTTTC.

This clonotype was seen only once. The CDR3 loop is CASRAGTGGPDTQYF. The CDR3 region has the DNA TGTGCCAGCAGAGCCGGGACAGGGGGCCCAGATACGCAGTATTTT. This rearrangement joins TRBV7-6 to TRBJ2-3, with 12 bases fitting TRBD1. V shed 6 bases, J shed 4 bases, and the junction held 5 bases outside the gene matches. The CDR3 has 15 residues. Germline V gene sequence: CDR1 SGHVS, CDR2 FNYEAQ.

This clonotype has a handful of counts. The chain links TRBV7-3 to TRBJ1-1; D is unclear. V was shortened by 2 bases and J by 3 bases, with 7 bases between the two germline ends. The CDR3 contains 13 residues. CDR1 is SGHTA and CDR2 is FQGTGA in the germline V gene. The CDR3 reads CASSLEADTEAFF. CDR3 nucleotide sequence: TGTGCCAGCAGCTTAGAGGCAGACACTGAAGCTTTCTTT.

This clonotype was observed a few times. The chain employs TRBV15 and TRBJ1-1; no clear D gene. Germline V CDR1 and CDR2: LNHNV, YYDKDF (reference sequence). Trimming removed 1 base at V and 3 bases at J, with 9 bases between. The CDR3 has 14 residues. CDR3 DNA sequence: TGTGCCACCAGCAGAGGCGGACTGGACACTGAAGCTTTCTTT. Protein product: CATSRGGLDTEAFF. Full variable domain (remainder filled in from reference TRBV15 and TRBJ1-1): DAMVIQNPRYQVTQFGKPVTLSCSQTLNHNVMYWYQQKSSQAPKLLFHYYDKDFNNEADTPDNFQSRRPNTSFCFLDIRSPGLGDTAMYLCATSRGGLDTEAFFGQGTRLTVV.

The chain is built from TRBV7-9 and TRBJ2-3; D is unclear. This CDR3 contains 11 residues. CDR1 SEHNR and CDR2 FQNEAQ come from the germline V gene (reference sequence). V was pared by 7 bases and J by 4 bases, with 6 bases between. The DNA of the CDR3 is TGTGCCAGCATCGTGGCAGATACGCAGTATTTT. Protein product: CASIVADTQYF.

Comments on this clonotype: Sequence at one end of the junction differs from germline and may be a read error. Written as DNA, the CDR3 is TGTGCCAGCAGCGTAGCCGGGAATCCCTACGGGCAGTACTTC. The encoded protein is CASSVAGNPYGQYF. This chain joins TRBV9 and TRBJ2-7, with D possibly matching TRBD2 (5 bases). CDR3 length: 14 residues. From germline, CDR1 is SGDLS and CDR2 YYNGEE.

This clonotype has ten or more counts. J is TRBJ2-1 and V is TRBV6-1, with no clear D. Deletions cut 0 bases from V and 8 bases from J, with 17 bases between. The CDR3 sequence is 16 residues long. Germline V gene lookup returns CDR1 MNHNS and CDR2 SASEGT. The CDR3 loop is CASSEAPSWPPDEQFF. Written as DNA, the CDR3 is TGTGCCAGCAGTGAAGCTCCGTCGTGGCCTCCCGATGAGCAGTTCTTC.

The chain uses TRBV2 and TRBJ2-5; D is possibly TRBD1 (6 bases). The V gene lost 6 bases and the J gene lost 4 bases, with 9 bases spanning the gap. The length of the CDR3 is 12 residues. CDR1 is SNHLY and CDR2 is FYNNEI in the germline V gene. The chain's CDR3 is CASRGQRETQYF. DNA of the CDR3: TGTGCCAGCAGAGGACAGAGAGAGACCCAGTACTTC. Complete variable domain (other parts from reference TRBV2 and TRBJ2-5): EPEVTQTPSHQVTQMGQEVILRCVPISNHLYFYWYRQILGQKVEFLVSFYNNEISEKSEIFDDQFSVERPDGSNFTLKIRSTKLEDSAMYFCASRGQRETQYFGPGTRLLVL.

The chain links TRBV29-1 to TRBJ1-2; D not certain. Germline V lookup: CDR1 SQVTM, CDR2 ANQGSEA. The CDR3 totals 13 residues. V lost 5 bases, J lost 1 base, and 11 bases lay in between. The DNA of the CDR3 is TGCAGCGTTAGTCCCTGGGGTAACTATGGCTACACCTTC. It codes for CSVSPWGNYGYTF.

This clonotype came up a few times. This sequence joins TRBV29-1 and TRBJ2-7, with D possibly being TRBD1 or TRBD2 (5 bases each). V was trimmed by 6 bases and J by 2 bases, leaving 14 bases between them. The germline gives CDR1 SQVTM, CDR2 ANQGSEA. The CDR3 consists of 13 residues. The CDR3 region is CSVRGRTAYEQYF. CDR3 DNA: TGCAGCGTCCGGGGCCGGACCGCCTACGAGCAGTACTTC.

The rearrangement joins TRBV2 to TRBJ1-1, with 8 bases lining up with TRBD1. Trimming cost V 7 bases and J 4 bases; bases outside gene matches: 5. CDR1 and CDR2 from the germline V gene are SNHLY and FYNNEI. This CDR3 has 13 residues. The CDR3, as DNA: TGTGCCAGCAACCAGGGGGCGGTCACTGAAGCTTTCTTT. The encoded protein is CASNQGAVTEAFF.

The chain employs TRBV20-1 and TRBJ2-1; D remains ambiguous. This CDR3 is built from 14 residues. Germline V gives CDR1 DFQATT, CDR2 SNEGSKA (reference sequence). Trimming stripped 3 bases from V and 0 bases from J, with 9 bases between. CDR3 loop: CSASSGYSYNEQFF. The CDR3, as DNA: TGCAGTGCTAGTAGTGGATACTCCTACAATGAGCAGTTCTTC.

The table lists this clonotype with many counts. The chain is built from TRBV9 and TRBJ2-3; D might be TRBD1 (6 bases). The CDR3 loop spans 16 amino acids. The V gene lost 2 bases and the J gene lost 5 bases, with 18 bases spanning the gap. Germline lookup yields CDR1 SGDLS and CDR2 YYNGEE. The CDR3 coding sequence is TGTGCCAGCAGCGTGGAGGCAGGGGAAAGCGGAGATACGCAGTATTTT. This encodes CASSVEAGESGDTQYF.

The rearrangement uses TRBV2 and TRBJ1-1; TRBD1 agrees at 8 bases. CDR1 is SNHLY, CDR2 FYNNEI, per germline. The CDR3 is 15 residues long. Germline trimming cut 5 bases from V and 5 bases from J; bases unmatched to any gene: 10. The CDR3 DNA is TGTGCCAGCAGTAGGGACAGGACCCGGCGTACTGAAGCTTTCTTT. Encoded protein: CASSRDRTRRTEAFF.

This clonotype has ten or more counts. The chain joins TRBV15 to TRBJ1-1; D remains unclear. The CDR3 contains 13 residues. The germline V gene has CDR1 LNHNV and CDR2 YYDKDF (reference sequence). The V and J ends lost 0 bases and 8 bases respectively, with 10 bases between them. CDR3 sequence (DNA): TGTGCCACCAGCAGAGATCTTACGGTAGAAGCTTTCTTT. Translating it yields CATSRDLTVEAFF.

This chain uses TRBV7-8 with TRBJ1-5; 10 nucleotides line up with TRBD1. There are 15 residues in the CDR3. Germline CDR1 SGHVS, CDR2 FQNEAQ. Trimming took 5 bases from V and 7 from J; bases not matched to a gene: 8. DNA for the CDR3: TGTGCCAGCAGCGGCGACAGGGGGCAGAGACAGCCCCAGCATTTT. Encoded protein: CASSGDRGQRQPQHF.

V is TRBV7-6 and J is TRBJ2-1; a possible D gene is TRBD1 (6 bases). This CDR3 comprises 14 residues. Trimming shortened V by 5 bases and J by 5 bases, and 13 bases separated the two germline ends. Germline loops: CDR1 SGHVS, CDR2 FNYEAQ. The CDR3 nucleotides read TGTGCCAGCAGCCGTAACACAGGGAACAATGAGCAGTTCTTC. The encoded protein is CASSRNTGNNEQFF.

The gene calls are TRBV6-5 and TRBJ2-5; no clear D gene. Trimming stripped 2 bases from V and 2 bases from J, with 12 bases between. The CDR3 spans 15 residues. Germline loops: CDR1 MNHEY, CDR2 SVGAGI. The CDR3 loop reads CASSYAGRAQETQYF. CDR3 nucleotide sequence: TGTGCCAGCAGTTACGCTGGCAGAGCGCAAGAGACCCAGTACTTC.

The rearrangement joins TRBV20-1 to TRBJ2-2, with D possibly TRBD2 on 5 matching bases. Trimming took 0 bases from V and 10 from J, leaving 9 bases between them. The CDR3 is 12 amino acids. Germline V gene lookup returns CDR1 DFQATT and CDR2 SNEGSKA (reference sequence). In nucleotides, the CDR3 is TGCAGTGCTAGAGATTTGGGAGAGGAGCTGTTTTTT. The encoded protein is CSARDLGEELFF.

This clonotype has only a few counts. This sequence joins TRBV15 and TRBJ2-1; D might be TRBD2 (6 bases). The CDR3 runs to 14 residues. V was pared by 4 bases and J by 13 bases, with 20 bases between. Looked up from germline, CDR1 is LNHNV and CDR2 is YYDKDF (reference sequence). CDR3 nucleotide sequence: TGTGCCACCAGCAACCACCCAAAGGGACTCAATCAGTTCTTC. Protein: CATSNHPKGLNQFF.

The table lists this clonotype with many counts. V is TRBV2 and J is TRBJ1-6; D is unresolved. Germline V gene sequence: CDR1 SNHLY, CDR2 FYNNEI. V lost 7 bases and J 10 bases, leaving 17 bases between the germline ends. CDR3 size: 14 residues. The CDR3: CASTNAPLRSPLHF. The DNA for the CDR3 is TGTGCCAGCACTAACGCGCCCCTGAGGTCACCCCTCCACTTT.

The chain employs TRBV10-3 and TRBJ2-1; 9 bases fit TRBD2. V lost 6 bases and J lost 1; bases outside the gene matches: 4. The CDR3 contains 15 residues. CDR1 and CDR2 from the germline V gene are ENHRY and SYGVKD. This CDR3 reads CAISEREASYNEQFF. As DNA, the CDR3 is TGTGCCATCAGCGAGCGGGAGGCATCCTACAATGAGCAGTTCTTC.